A single T cell receptor (beta chain) is shown here with its context. Its cognate antigen is unknown. This entry comes from a study of cytomegalovirus exposure and HLA in healthy donors. PCR amplification relied on 60 Vbeta primers (plus 13 Jbeta primers). The method was immunoSEQ multiplex PCR; TCRdb's version includes in-frame clones alone and lacks a portion of them. The sample shows more than 150,000 clones, around 75% of them seen only once. V was trimmed by 6 bases and J by 4 bases, leaving 9 bases between them. The CDR3 is 13 residues long. Germline V gene lookup returns CDR1 KGHSH and CDR2 LQKENI. Study-wide findings and caveats: A prior analysis recorded that most TCR beta V segments were productive about 90% or about 30% of the time. Sequence variants that were highly shared formed a cluster that was likely a sequencing artifact.

Specimen: PBMCs. The chain combines TRBV18 with TRBJ1-4, with TRBD1 as a possible D gene (6 bases). The clonotype comes from a woman aged 25 to 39 in good health and CMV-seropositive. The DNA for the CDR3 is TGTGCCAGCTCCCGGGACATTAATGAAAAACTGTTTTTT. Translating gives CASSRDINEKLFF.